These 17 T cell receptor beta chains originate from one sample sequenced in a study of blood T cell repertoires in COVID-19. TCRdb keeps only in-frame clones here, not all; method: immunoSEQ multiplex PCR. The table records over 30,000 clones, 60% to 80% of them present only once. The sample taken for sequencing was peripheral blood. The receptors come from a human donor in a cohort sampled during active COVID-19.

CDR3 sequence: CASSRGRGTDTQYF. CDR3 nucleotides: TGTGCCAGCTCGCGGGGGCGGGGCACAGATACGCAGTATTTT. This chain joins TRBV18 and TRBJ2-3, with a weak D call TRBD2 (7 bases). Germline assignment: CDR1 KGHSH and CDR2 LQKENI. V was cut by 6 bases and J by 1 base, with 11 bases left in between. The CDR3 is made up of 14 amino acids.

CDR3 nucleotides: TGTGCCAGCAGCTTACAGGCCAGGCTAGCGGGAAACAATGAGCAGTTCTTC. It is translated as CASSLQARLAGNNEQFF. This rearrangement joins TRBV7-3 to TRBJ2-1, with 9 bases matching TRBD2. CDR1 is SGHTA and CDR2 is FQGTGA in the germline V gene. Trimming took 2 bases from V and 5 from J; bases not matched to a gene: 10. The CDR3 is made up of 17 amino acids.

This clone showed up just a few times. The rearrangement uses TRBV2 and TRBJ1-1, with TRBD1 as a possible D gene (5 bases). V was clipped by 8 bases and J by 1 base, with 8 bases between them. The CDR3 contains 12 residues. Germline CDR1 is SNHLY and CDR2 is FYNNEI. Here the CDR3 DNA reads TGTGCCAGCGGCAGGGAGAACACTGAAGCTTTCTTT. Encoded protein: CASGRENTEAFF.

This clone has a handful of counts. The CDR3 reads CTSSPGGNAFF. Here the CDR3 DNA reads TGCACCAGCAGCCCCGGAGGGAACGCTTTCTTT. The V gene is TRBV1, the J gene TRBJ1-1. TRBV1 is a pseudogene. The CDR3 consists of 11 residues.

The rearrangement links TRBV7-2 to TRBJ2-3; TRBD2 agrees at 7 bases. CDR3 length equals 14 residues. The germline gives CDR1 SGHTA, CDR2 FQGNSA. J gave up 4 bases and V 5 bases, and 6 bases lay outside the gene matches. The CDR3 region has the DNA TGTGCCAGCAGCCCGTGGGCGGGGGCAGATACGCAGTATTTT. It encodes CASSPWAGADTQYF.

The V gene is TRBV19, the J gene TRBJ1-2; tentatively, D is TRBD1 (6 bases). CDR1 is LNHDA and CDR2 is SQIVND in the germline V gene (reference sequence). CDR3 size: 14 residues. Trimming removed 5 bases at V and 0 bases at J, with 10 bases between. This chain's CDR3 is CASSDRLPNYGYTF. The CDR3 bases are TGTGCCAGTAGTGACAGGCTCCCTAACTATGGCTACACCTTC.

The chain links TRBV9 to TRBJ2-3; the D gene is possibly TRBD1 (5 bases). CDR1 is SGDLS and CDR2 is YYNGEE in the germline V gene. V was shortened by 0 bases and J by 4 bases, with 12 bases between the two germline ends. The CDR3 extends over 15 amino acids. This chain's CDR3 is CASSVVRGRADTQYF. CDR3 DNA: TGTGCCAGCAGCGTAGTTAGGGGTCGGGCAGATACGCAGTATTTT.

This rearrangement joins TRBV7-9 to TRBJ1-1; tentative D call: TRBD1 (6 bases). Germline CDR1 is SEHNR and CDR2 is FQNEAQ (reference sequence). V was cut by 2 bases and J by 0 bases, with 16 bases left in between. The CDR3 length is 17 residues. The CDR3 loop reads CASSLSKFGDMNTEAFF. The CDR3 DNA sequence: TGTGCCAGCAGCTTAAGTAAATTCGGGGACATGAACACTGAAGCTTTCTTT. Looking up the rest from reference TRBV7-9 and TRBJ1-1 gives the full variable domain: DTGVSQNPRHKITKRGQNVTFRCDPISEHNRLYWYRQTLGQGPEFLTYFQNEAQLEKSRLLSDRFSAERPKGSFSTLEIQRTEQGDSAMYLCASSLSKFGDMNTEAFFGQGTRLTVV.

The chain carries TRBV4-1 and TRBJ2-4, with 10 bases aligning to TRBD2. Trimming at V came to 3 bases and at J to 14 bases, leaving 7 bases not matched to a gene. CDR1 is MGHRA and CDR2 is YSYEKL in the germline V gene. The CDR3 totals 13 residues. CDR3 sequence: CASSQGTSVRKYF. The CDR3 DNA reads TGCGCCAGCAGCCAGGGGACTAGCGTACGAAAGTACTTC.

The chain joins TRBV5-1 to TRBJ2-7; 12 bases align to TRBD1. CDR1 and CDR2 (germline): SGHRS, YFSETQ. Trimming cost V 5 bases and J 3 bases; bases outside gene matches: 6. The CDR3 runs 15 residues. CDR3 amino acids: CASRSGTGGIYEQYF. Written as DNA, the CDR3 is TGCGCCAGCAGATCCGGGACAGGGGGCATCTACGAGCAGTACTTC.

V and J are TRBV4-1 and TRBJ1-6; D perhaps matches TRBD1 (5 bases). The germline V and J ends were trimmed by 1 base and 6 bases, with 16 bases remaining between them. The CDR3 loop spans 17 amino acids. CDR1 is MGHRA and CDR2 is YSYEKL in the germline V gene. The CDR3 protein is CASSQGTGGRANSPLHF. For the CDR3, the DNA is TGCGCCAGCAGCCAAGGGACGGGGGGTAGGGCTAATTCACCCCTCCACTTT.

This clone was counted a single time. The chain is built from TRBV5-1 and TRBJ1-1; tentatively, D is TRBD1 (6 bases). This CDR3 spans 13 amino acids. Trimming took 4 bases from V and 5 from J, leaving 12 bases between them. The germline CDR1 and CDR2 sequences are SGHRS and YFSETQ. CDR3 nucleotide sequence: TGCGCCAGCAGCAGGGGGAAGGGGACTGAAGCTTTCTTT. Its protein is CASSRGKGTEAFF. The variable domain in full, completed from reference TRBV5-1 and TRBJ1-1, reads KAGVTQTPRYLIKTRGQQVTLSCSPISGHRSVSWYQQTPGQGLQFLFEYFSETQRNKGNFPGRFSGRQFSNSRSEMNVSTLELGDSALYLCASSRGKGTEAFFGQGTRLTVV.

This clone was observed at least ten times. Mismatch with germline at one junction end may stem from a read error. V gene TRBV5-1 combines with J gene TRBJ2-7, with 7 positions matching TRBD1. Germline values: CDR1 SGHRS, CDR2 YFSETQ. The CDR3 extends over 16 amino acids. CDR3 loop: CASTLGHRDSSYEQYF. As DNA, the CDR3 is TGCGCCAGCACCTTGGGACACCGGGACAGCTCCTACGAGCAGTACTTC.

V gene TRBV2 combines with J gene TRBJ2-2; 8 nucleotides match TRBD2. Germline CDR1 reads SNHLY; CDR2 reads FYNNEI. Unmatched junction bases numbered 10, after V lost 4 bases and J lost 9 bases. The CDR3 contains 15 residues. CDR3 nucleotide sequence: TGTGCCAGCAGTGGTAGCCAGCGGGGGAAGTGGGAGCTGTTTTTT. Translation gives CASSGSQRGKWELFF.

The chain employs TRBV10-2 and TRBJ2-7, with 8 bases fitting TRBD1. The J segment lost 3 bases and the V segment lost 6 bases, leaving 7 bases of the junction unmatched. The CDR3 has 14 residues. Germline CDR1 is WSHSY and CDR2 is SAAADI. The CDR3 coding sequence is TGCGCCAGCAGCGAAGACAGGGGTCTCTACGAGCAGTACTTC. Amino acids: CASSEDRGLYEQYF.

The chain links TRBV9 to TRBJ2-7; D possibly corresponds to TRBD2 (5 bases). In germline, CDR1 is SGDLS, CDR2 YYNGEE. The CDR3 covers 14 residues. V lost 7 bases and J lost 7, with 21 bases in between. The CDR3 DNA reads as TGTGCCAGCGCTAAGGACGGGATATCTGGGGAGCAGTACTTC. Translating it yields CASAKDGISGEQYF.

The rearrangement links TRBV5-6 to TRBJ1-3; no definite D call. Looked up from germline, CDR1 is SGHDT and CDR2 is YYEEEE. CDR3 length: 16 residues. Deletions cut 4 bases from V and 0 bases from J, with 14 bases between. The DNA of the CDR3 is TGTGCCAGCAGCCGGCTCGACCGACACTCTGGAAACACCATATATTTT. It codes for CASSRLDRHSGNTIYF.